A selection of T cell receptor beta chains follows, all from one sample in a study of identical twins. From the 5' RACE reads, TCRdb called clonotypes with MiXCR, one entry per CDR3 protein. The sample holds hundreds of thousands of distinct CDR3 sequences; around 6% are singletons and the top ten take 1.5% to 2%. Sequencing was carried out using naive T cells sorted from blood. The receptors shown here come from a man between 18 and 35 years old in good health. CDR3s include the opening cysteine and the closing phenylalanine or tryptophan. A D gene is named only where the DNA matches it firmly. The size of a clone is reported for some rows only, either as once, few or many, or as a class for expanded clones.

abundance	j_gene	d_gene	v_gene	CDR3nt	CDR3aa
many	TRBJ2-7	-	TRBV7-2	TGTGCCAGCACGACCGGGACTCTCTCCTACGAGCAGTACTTC	CASTTGTLSYEQYF
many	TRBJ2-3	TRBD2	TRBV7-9	TGTGCCAGCAGCCCCATGGGGGGGTGGACAGATACGCAGTATTTT	CASSPMGGWTDTQYF
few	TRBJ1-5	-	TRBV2	TGTGCCAGCACCAGCGGGGGCCTCAATCAGCCCCAGCATTTT	CASTSGGLNQPQHF
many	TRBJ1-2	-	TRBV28	TGTGCCAGTCAGAAGTACAGGGTAAAAATCACTAACTATGGCTACACCTTC	CASQKYRVKITNYGYTF
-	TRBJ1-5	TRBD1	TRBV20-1	TGCAGTGCTACGGACAGGAATCAGCCCCAGCATTTT	CSATDRNQPQHF
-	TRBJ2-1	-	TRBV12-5	TGTGCTAGTGCCCTCGCGTGGGGCGAGCAGTTCTTC	CASALAWGEQFF
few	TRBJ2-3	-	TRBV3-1	TGTGCCAGCAGCCAAGTTGAGACAGTAAAGGCAGATACGCAGTATTTT	CASSQVETVKADTQYF
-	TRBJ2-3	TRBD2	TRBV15	TGTGCCACCAGCAGAGATCCGGGAGGGAACGCAGATACGCAGTATTTT	CATSRDPGGNADTQYF
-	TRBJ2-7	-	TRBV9	TGTGCCAGCAGCGGAGCGACACGCGGCGAGCAGTACTTC	CASSGATRGEQYF
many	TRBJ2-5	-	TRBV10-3	TGTGCCATCAGTGAGGGCAGGGGAGAGACCCAGTACTTC	CAISEGRGETQYF
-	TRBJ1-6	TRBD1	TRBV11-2	TGTGCCAGCAGCCCAACAGGGGGCATTAATTCACCCCTCCACTTT	CASSPTGGINSPLHF
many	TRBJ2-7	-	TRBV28	TGTGCCAGCAGTCCGGGGCCTAGGCCCAAATCGTACTTC	CASSPGPRPKSYF
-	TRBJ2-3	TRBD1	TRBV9	TGTGCCAGCAGCGTAGTGGGGACAGACCTATCCACAGATACGCAGTATTTT	CASSVVGTDLSTDTQYF
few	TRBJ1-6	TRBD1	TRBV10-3	TGTGCCATCAGTGAGGAGGGACAGGGGAACTCACCCCTCCACTTT	CAISEEGQGNSPLHF
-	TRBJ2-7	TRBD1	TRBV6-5	TGTGCCAGCAGTTACTCCGGACAGGGTATCTACGCTGGGGACGAGCAGTACTTC	CASSYSGQGIYAGDEQYF
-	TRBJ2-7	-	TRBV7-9	TGTGCCAGCAGCTTAGGTTACAGAAACTCCTACGAGCAGTACTTC	CASSLGYRNSYEQYF
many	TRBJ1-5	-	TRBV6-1	TGTGCCAGCAGCCCGGACAGCTATAGCAATCAGCCCCAGCATTTT	CASSPDSYSNQPQHF
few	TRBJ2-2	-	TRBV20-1	TGCAGTGCTAGAGATCTTGGGGGGAACACCGGGGAGCTGTTTTTT	CSARDLGGNTGELFF
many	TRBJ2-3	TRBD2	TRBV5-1	TGCGCCAGCAGCTTAGCGGGAGACAAGGGGGGAGATACGCAGTATTTT	CASSLAGDKGGDTQYF
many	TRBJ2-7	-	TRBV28	TGTGCCAGCAGTCCCCGATCCAGCTCCTACGAGCAGTACTTC	CASSPRSSSYEQYF
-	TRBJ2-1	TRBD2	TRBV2	TGTGCCAGCAGTGATTACCGACTAGCGGGAGATGGCAATGAGCAGTTCTTC	CASSDYRLAGDGNEQFF
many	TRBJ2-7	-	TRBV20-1	TGCAGTGCTAGAGCCCAGGAAAAGATCGTGGGGTCCTACGAGCAGTACTTC	CSARAQEKIVGSYEQYF
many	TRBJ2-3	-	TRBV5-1	TGCGCCAGCAGCGACGGAGTAAAATATGGCACAGATACGCAGTATTTT	CASSDGVKYGTDTQYF
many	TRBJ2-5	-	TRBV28	TGTGCCAGCAAAGTAACAGCACCTCAAGAGACCCAGTACTTC	CASKVTAPQETQYF
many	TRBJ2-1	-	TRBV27	TGTGCCAGCAGTCACCTTCAGTGGAATGAGCAGTTCTTC	CASSHLQWNEQFF
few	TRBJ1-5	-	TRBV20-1	TGCAGTGCTAGAGGGACGGATTATAGCAATCAGCCCCAGCATTTT	CSARGTDYSNQPQHF
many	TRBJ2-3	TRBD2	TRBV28	TGTGCCAGCAGTATACAGGGACTAGTTGGCACAGATACGCAGTATTTT	CASSIQGLVGTDTQYF
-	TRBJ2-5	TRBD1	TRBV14	TGTGCCAGCAGCCACGGAGAGCCGACGACAGGGGTCCGGGAGACCCAGTACTTC	CASSHGEPTTGVRETQYF
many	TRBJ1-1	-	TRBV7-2	TGTGCCAGCAGCTTAGGGGTTACCACTGAAGCTTTCTTT	CASSLGVTTEAFF
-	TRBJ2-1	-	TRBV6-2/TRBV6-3	TGTGCCAGCAGTTATGGCAGGGGAGGTGGGGGCTTTACCTACAATGAGCAGTTCTTC	CASSYGRGGGGFTYNEQFF
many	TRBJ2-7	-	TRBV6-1	TGTGCCAGCCGCAACCCGGGACACCTCTACGAGCAGTACTTC	CASRNPGHLYEQYF
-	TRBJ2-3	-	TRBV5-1	TGCGCCAGCAGCTTGAGGGGGTATACCGATAGCACAGATACGCAGTATTTT	CASSLRGYTDSTDTQYF
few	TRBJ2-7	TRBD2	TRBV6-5	TGTGCCAGCAGTTTAAATCCAGGACTAGCCTTACGGGAGCAGTACTTC	CASSLNPGLALREQYF
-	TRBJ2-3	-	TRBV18	TGTGCCAGCTCACCACGGGACTTCTCTGACACAGATACGCAGTATTTT	CASSPRDFSDTDTQYF
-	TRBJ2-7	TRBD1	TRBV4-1	TGCGCCAGCAGCCAAAATCCGGGCCCAGGGGGCGAGCAGTACTTC	CASSQNPGPGGEQYF
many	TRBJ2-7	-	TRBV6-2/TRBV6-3	TGTGCCAGCAGCCCTCGACGGAGCTCCTACGAGCAGTACTTC	CASSPRRSSYEQYF
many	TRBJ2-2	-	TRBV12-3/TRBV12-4	TGTGCCAGCAGCCAAGACGGGGTCTCCGGGGAGCTGTTTTTT	CASSQDGVSGELFF
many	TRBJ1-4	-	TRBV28	TGTGCCAGCAGTTTCTCCGGACAGTACGTGAATGAAAAACTGTTTTTT	CASSFSGQYVNEKLFF
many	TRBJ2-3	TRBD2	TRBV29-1	TGCAGCGTTGGCGGACTAGCGGTACGCACAGATACGCAGTATTTT	CSVGGLAVRTDTQYF
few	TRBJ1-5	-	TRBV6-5	TGTGCCAGCAGCTCCTCCCACAATCAGCCCCAGCATTTT	CASSSSHNQPQHF
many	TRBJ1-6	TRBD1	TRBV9	TGTGCCAGCAGCGTACCCGGGGACAGCGTCCTCCACTTT	CASSVPGDSVLHF
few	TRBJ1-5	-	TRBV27	TGTGCCGCCCGTGCAGGGGACAATCAGCCCCAGCATTTT	CAARAGDNQPQHF
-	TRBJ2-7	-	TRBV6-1	TGTGCCAGCAAAAAAGCCCTGTTAGGGGGCGAGCAGTACTTC	CASKKALLGGEQYF
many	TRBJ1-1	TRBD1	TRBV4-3	TGCGCCAGCAGCCTAGGACAGGAGTTTGGTCGTCACACTGAAGCTTTCTTT	CASSLGQEFGRHTEAFF
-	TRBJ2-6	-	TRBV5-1	TGCGCCAGCAGGGCGGGTGCTGGGGCCAACGTCCTGACTTTC	CASRAGAGANVLTF
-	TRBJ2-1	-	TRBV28	TGTGCCAGCAGTCCCTACTTGGGTGGCTATGAGCAGTTCTTC	CASSPYLGGYEQFF